This is a list of T cell receptor beta chains from one sample in a study of cytomegalovirus exposure and HLA in healthy donors. Measured with immunoSEQ multiplex PCR; TCRdb has only the in-frame clones, and not every one. Of around 94,000 clones in the sample, about 77% were seen once. Sequencing was done on a sample of PBMCs. The receptors derive from a male donor in good health and CMV-seropositive. Each CDR3 is given with its conserved first and last residue. Fields, in order: V gene, clone size, CDR3 length, D gene, J gene, CDR3 protein, CDR3 DNA. D genes are given only for firm matches. A row's size may be missing; if present it is once, few, many or a size class.

>TRBV29-1|.|12|.|TRBJ1-1
CSAIDSLIEAFF
TGCAGCGCGATCGACAGCCTGATCGAAGCTTTCTTT
>TRBV4-2|.|15|TRBD1|TRBJ2-7
CASSHADRGPYEQYF
TGTGCCAGCAGCCACGCTGACAGGGGTCCCTACGAGCAGTACTTC
>TRBV30|.|16|TRBD1|TRBJ2-5
CAWGPGTGGSEETQYF
TGTGCCTGGGGACCCGGGACAGGGGGAAGTGAAGAGACCCAGTACTTC
>TRBV5-8|.|14|TRBD1|TRBJ2-7
CASSSGQGRSEQYF
TGTGCCAGCAGCTCGGGACAGGGGAGAAGCGAGCAGTACTTC
>TRBV7-8|.|16|TRBD2|TRBJ2-1
CASSFIPSGSYNEQFF
TGTGCCAGCAGCTTTATTCCTAGCGGCTCCTACAATGAGCAGTTCTTC
>TRBV7-9|.|14|TRBD1|TRBJ2-7
CASSAGTGSGEQYF
TGTGCCAGCAGTGCCGGGACAGGGTCCGGCGAGCAGTACTTC
>TRBV5-6|.|15|TRBD1|TRBJ2-7
CASSLVDRGPYEQYF
TGTGCCAGCAGCTTGGTTGACAGGGGCCCGTACGAGCAGTACTTC
>TRBV6-6|.|14|TRBD1|TRBJ1-4
CATRDRGRDEKLFF
TGTGCCACCCGGGACAGGGGGCGGGATGAAAAACTGTTTTTT
>TRBV6-6|few|12|.|TRBJ1-2
CASRPGLDGYTF
TGTGCCAGCAGGCCAGGGTTGGATGGCTACACCTTC
>TRBV9|.|14|TRBD1|TRBJ1-4
CASSVGGTGTKLFF
TGTGCCAGCAGCGTAGGAGGGACAGGAACAAAACTGTTTTTT
>TRBV5-6|.|12|.|TRBJ1-6
CATNGLSSPLHF
TGTGCCACAAACGGGTTGTCTTCACCCCTCCACTTT
>TRBV6-6|few|14|.|TRBJ2-7
CASVGASGAYEQYF
TGTGCCAGCGTGGGGGCTAGCGGTGCGTACGAGCAGTACTTC
>TRBV5-4|.|13|.|TRBJ2-2
CASSFLQTGELFF
TGTGCCAGCAGCTTTCTCCAGACCGGGGAGCTGTTTTTT
>TRBV11-2|few|16|TRBD1|TRBJ2-2
CASSLDLQGYTGELFF
TGTGCCAGCAGCTTAGATTTACAGGGGTACACCGGGGAGCTGTTTTTT